The clone carrying this TCR beta chain appeared a few times. This entry belongs to a study of blood T cells in healthy people across ages. Primers used in a second PCR of about 6 to 11 cycles were a sample-barcoded 5' primer and a J-beta primer mix. MiXCR, run by TCRdb on the 5' RACE reads, gives a single entry per CDR3 protein. The data contain roughly 560,000 distinct CDR3 sequences, approximately 25% of them singletons. Trimming cost V 5 bases and J 6 bases; bases outside gene matches: 6. The germline V gene has CDR1 SGHAT and CDR2 FQNNGV. The CDR3 length is 15 residues. These same data were also listed under a study on T cells of mothers and their children.

The source is a boy aged 5-17 years in good health. The V gene is TRBV11-2, the J gene TRBJ2-1; 11 nucleotides align to TRBD2. The specimen sequenced was blood. Here the CDR3 reads CASSVGGLAANEQFF. Written as DNA, the CDR3 is TGTGCCAGCAGCGTTGGGGGACTAGCGGCCAATGAGCAGTTCTTC.